The next 20 T cell receptor beta chains were all read from a single sample in a study of blood T cell repertoires in COVID-19. Sequencing used immunoSEQ multiplex PCR; TCRdb keeps in-frame clones, though not all of them. The table has 250,000 to 350,000 clones, roughly 84% seen once. Sequenced sample: peripheral blood. These receptors all come from a human donor with COVID-19, enrolled during active disease. The donor label of this sample is uncertain.

CDR3 in DNA: TGCGCCAGCAGCCCCCGGGCAGGGGTCATGAACACTGAAGCTTTCTTT. Its translation is CASSPRAGVMNTEAFF. The genes are TRBV5-1 and TRBJ1-1; D may be TRBD1 (6 bases). Trimming shortened V by 4 bases and J by 0 bases, and 16 bases separated the two germline ends. The CDR3 covers 16 residues. Germline CDR1 SGHRS, CDR2 YFSETQ.

This clone turned up a few times. This sequence joins TRBV14 and TRBJ1-6; no clear D gene. This CDR3 is built from 16 residues. Germline CDR1 and CDR2: SGHDN and FVKESK. Deletions cut 1 base from V and 0 bases from J, with 7 bases between. CDR3 in amino acids: CASSQGASSYNSPLHF. The CDR3 DNA reads as TGTGCCAGCAGCCAAGGAGCTAGCTCCTATAATTCACCCCTCCACTTT.

Worth noting for this clone: The same CDR3 is also encoded by other DNA sequences in this sample. The V gene is TRBV9, the J gene TRBJ2-1, with D unclear. This CDR3 contains 14 residues. V dropped 0 bases and J dropped 4 bases, with 8 bases sitting between them. The germline V gene encodes CDR1 SGDLS and CDR2 YYNGEE. The CDR3 coding sequence is TGTGCCAGCAGCGTAGGATCAGGTTACAATGAGCAGTTCTTC. This codes for CASSVGSGYNEQFF.

The chain recombines TRBV5-1 with TRBJ2-5, with a weak D call TRBD1 (6 bases). CDR1 is SGHRS and CDR2 is YFSETQ in the germline V gene. This CDR3 is built from 14 residues. V was pared by 0 bases and J by 5 bases, with 11 bases between. As DNA, the CDR3 is TGCGCCAGCAGCTTGGGGGGGCCGCGGGAGACCCAGTACTTC. Protein: CASSLGGPRETQYF.

J is TRBJ2-1 and V is TRBV28; D is undetermined. The CDR3 totals 12 residues. Germline V gives CDR1 MDHEN, CDR2 SYDVKM. V gave up 2 bases and J gave up 7 bases, with 6 bases separating them. CDR3 nucleotides: TGTGCCAGCAGTTTACCGAGGAATGAGCAGTTCTTC. This sequence encodes CASSLPRNEQFF.

V and J are TRBV7-2 and TRBJ2-1, with 9 bases aligning to TRBD2. Germline V lookup: CDR1 SGHTA, CDR2 FQGNSA. This CDR3 comprises 14 residues. Trimming at V came to 3 bases and at J to 6 bases, leaving 3 bases not matched to a gene. The CDR3 loop reads CASSFLSGGNEQFF. CDR3 nucleotide sequence: TGTGCCAGCAGCTTTCTTAGCGGGGGCAATGAGCAGTTCTTC. Using reference TRBV7-2 and TRBJ2-1 for the parts outside the CDR3, the full variable domain is GAGVSQSPSNKVTEKGKDVELRCDPISGHTALYWYRQSLGQGLEFLIYFQGNSAPDKSGLPSDRFSAERTGGSVSTLTIQRTQQEDSAVYLCASSFLSGGNEQFFGPGTRLTVL.

V gene TRBV3-1 (or the pseudogene TRBV3-2) combines with J gene TRBJ2-1; 14 bases line up with TRBD2. Germline trimming cut 4 bases from V and 9 bases from J; bases unmatched to any gene: 5. The germline V gene has CDR1 LGHDT and CDR2 YNNKEL (reference sequence). CDR3 size: 15 residues. For the CDR3, the DNA is TGTGCCAGCAGCCCTACGACTAGCGGGAGGGGTGAGCAGTTCTTC. It translates to CASSPTTSGRGEQFF.

The chain recombines TRBV19 with TRBJ1-1; D perhaps matches TRBD1 (6 bases). Germline V gives CDR1 LNHDA, CDR2 SQIVND (reference sequence). The CDR3 spans 14 residues. Trimming removed 5 bases at V and 5 bases at J, with 15 bases between. The CDR3 loop reads CASSPQGSNTEAFF. DNA of the CDR3: TGTGCCAGTAGTCCCCAGGGGAGCAATACTGAAGCTTTCTTT. Full variable domain (missing parts from reference TRBV19 and TRBJ1-1): DGGITQSPKYLFRKEGQNVTLSCEQNLNHDAMYWYRQDPGQGLRLIYYSQIVNDFQKGDIAEGYSVSREKKESFPLTVTSAQKNPTAFYLCASSPQGSNTEAFFGQGTRLTVV.

This clone was detected only once. The rearrangement links TRBV12-2 to TRBJ2-7; the D segment call TRBD2 is taken from the table without a DNA check. TRBV12-2 is deemed a pseudogene. The CDR3 runs 15 residues. CDR3 in amino acids: CASRHSGTTTYEQYF. The DNA for the CDR3 is TGTGCAAGTCGCCATTCCGGGACTACGACCTACGAGCAGTACTTC.

V gene TRBV6-5 combines with J gene TRBJ1-2; 8 bases agree with TRBD1. This CDR3 spans 15 amino acids. V lost 2 bases, J lost 7 bases, and 9 bases stayed unmatched. Germline V CDR1 and CDR2: MNHEY, SVGAGI. This CDR3 reads CASSYASDRGSGYTF. CDR3 nucleotide sequence: TGTGCCAGCAGTTACGCGTCTGACAGGGGAAGTGGCTACACCTTC.

A single count supports this clone. This chain links TRBV6-5 with TRBJ2-3; D ambiguous. CDR1 MNHEY and CDR2 SVGAGI come from the germline V gene. The V gene lost 8 bases and the J gene lost 6 bases, with 9 bases spanning the gap. The CDR3 runs 11 residues. The CDR3 reads CASESLDTQYF. The DNA of the CDR3 is TGTGCCAGCGAGTCCCTCGATACGCAGTATTTT.

The gene calls are TRBV5-1 and TRBJ2-5; a possible D gene is TRBD2 (5 bases). Trimming cost V 4 bases and J 2 bases, with 9 bases left between them. This CDR3 is 13 amino acids long. Germline V CDR1 and CDR2: SGHRS, YFSETQ. The CDR3, as DNA: TGCGCCAGCAGCCTCCGGGAACAAGAGACCCAGTACTTC. Translated: CASSLREQETQYF.

The V and J genes are TRBV7-2 and TRBJ2-5, with D perhaps matching TRBD2 (6 bases). CDR3 length equals 15 residues. Germline-derived CDR1 and CDR2 are SGHTA and FQGNSA. Trimming shortened V by 1 base and J by 4 bases, and 13 bases separated the two germline ends. The CDR3 DNA follows: TGTGCCAGCAGCTTAGAGGAGGGGATATCAGAGACCCAGTACTTC. Protein product: CASSLEEGISETQYF.

The chain couples TRBV15 to TRBJ1-6, with 9 bases matching TRBD1. Trimming cost V 2 bases and J 7 bases; bases outside gene matches: 3. CDR3 length equals 15 residues. Germline-derived CDR1 and CDR2 are LNHNV and YYDKDF (reference sequence). The CDR3, as DNA: TGTGCCACCAGCAGAACCGGGACAGGGAATTCACCCCTCCACTTT. Residues: CATSRTGTGNSPLHF.

This chain connects TRBV5-6 to TRBJ2-7; a possible D gene is TRBD1 (5 bases). Germline assignment: CDR1 SGHDT and CDR2 YYEEEE. The CDR3 spans 16 residues. The germline V and J ends were trimmed by 2 bases and 0 bases, with 15 bases remaining between them. CDR3 sequence (DNA): TGTGCCAGCAGCTTTCCCGACAGCAGGAGCTCCTACGAGCAGTACTTC. Amino acid sequence: CASSFPDSRSSYEQYF. The full variable domain, in which reference TRBV5-6 and TRBJ2-7 provide the parts outside the CDR3, is DAGVTQSPTHLIKTRGQQVTLRCSPKSGHDTVSWYQQALGQGPQFIFQYYEEEERQRGNFPDRFSGHQFPNYSSELNVNALLLGDSALYLCASSFPDSRSSYEQYFGPGTRLTVT.

V gene TRBV7-2 combines with J gene TRBJ1-1; TRBD1 matches at 7 bases. J lost 1 base, V lost 5 bases, and 10 bases had no gene match. This CDR3 spans 16 amino acids. Germline lookup yields CDR1 SGHTA and CDR2 FQGNSA. CDR3 loop: CASSAPVGQQNTEAFF. CDR3 sequence (DNA): TGTGCCAGCAGCGCCCCCGTGGGACAGCAGAACACTGAAGCTTTCTTT.

The chain is built from TRBV19 and TRBJ1-5, with D maybe TRBD1 (5 bases). Trimming left V 9 bases short and J 2 bases short, with 14 bases between. Germline V gene sequence: CDR1 LNHDA, CDR2 SQIVND (reference sequence). The CDR3 is made up of 14 amino acids. CDR3 protein: CASQKAGGNQPQHF. The CDR3 nucleotides read TGTGCCAGCCAGAAGGCGGGGGGCAATCAGCCCCAGCATTTT.

V usage is TRBV19 and J usage is TRBJ2-1, with no clear D. V lost 11 bases and J 6 bases, leaving 14 bases between the germline ends. The CDR3 is 12 amino acids. CDR1 is LNHDA, CDR2 SQIVND, per germline (reference sequence). This chain's CDR3 is CADRPRFNEQFF. CDR3 DNA sequence: TGTGCCGATCGGCCGCGGTTCAATGAGCAGTTCTTC.

This rearrangement joins TRBV7-6 to TRBJ1-2; TRBD1 aligns across 9 bases. CDR3 length equals 17 residues. The V segment lost 1 base and the J segment 6 bases; nucleotides outside the gene matches: 12. Germline CDR1 and CDR2: SGHVS and FNYEAQ. CDR3 in amino acids: CASSLVGAGQGLNGYTF. The DNA for the CDR3 is TGTGCCAGCAGCTTAGTAGGGGCGGGACAGGGACTAAATGGCTACACCTTC.

The rearrangement uses TRBV4-1 and TRBJ1-2; tentatively, D is TRBD1 (5 bases). The ends were cut back, 2 bases at V and 8 bases at J, with 18 bases in the middle. CDR3 length equals 15 residues. From germline, CDR1 is MGHRA and CDR2 YSYEKL. The DNA of the CDR3 is TGCGCCAGCAGCCAACCCCAGGGTTCGATTTGGGGCTACACCTTC. Its translation is CASSQPQGSIWGYTF.